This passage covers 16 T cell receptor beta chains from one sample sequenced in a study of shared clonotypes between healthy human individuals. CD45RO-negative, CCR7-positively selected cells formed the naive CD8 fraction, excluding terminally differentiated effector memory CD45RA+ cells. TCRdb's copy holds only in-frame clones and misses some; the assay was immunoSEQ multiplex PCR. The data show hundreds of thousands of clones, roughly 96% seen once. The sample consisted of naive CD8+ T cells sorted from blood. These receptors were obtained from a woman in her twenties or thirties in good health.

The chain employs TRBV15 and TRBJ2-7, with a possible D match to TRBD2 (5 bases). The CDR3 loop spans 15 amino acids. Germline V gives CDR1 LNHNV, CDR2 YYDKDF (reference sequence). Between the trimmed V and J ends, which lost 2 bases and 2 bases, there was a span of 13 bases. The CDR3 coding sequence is TGTGCCACCAGCAGAATCCGGGAAGGGCCCTACGAGCAGTACTTC. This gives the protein CATSRIREGPYEQYF.

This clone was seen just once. This chain's CDR3 is CASSILEGETQYF. For the CDR3, the DNA is TGTGCCAGCAGCATCTTGGAGGGGGAGACCCAGTACTTC. This chain links TRBV5-8 with TRBJ2-5; tentatively, D is TRBD2 (6 bases). Per germline, CDR1 SGHTS and CDR2 YDEGEE. The V and J ends lost 4 bases and 5 bases respectively, with 12 bases between them. The CDR3 runs 13 residues.

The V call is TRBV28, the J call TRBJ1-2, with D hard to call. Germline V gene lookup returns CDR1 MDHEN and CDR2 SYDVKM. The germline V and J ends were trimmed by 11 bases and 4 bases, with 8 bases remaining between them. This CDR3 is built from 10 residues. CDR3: CASRSYGYTF. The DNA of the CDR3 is TGTGCCTCGAGGTCCTATGGCTACACCTTC.

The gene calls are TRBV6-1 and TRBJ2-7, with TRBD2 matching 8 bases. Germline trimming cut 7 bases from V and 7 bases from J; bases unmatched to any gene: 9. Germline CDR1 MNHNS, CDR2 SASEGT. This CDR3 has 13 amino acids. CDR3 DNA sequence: TGTGCCAGCAATTCGGGGGGGCTGGGAGAGCAGTACTTC. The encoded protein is CASNSGGLGEQYF.

The CDR3 loop reads CSVESGGGYNEQFF. The CDR3 DNA reads as TGCAGCGTTGAGTCAGGGGGTGGTTACAATGAGCAGTTCTTC. The chain has TRBV29-1 and TRBJ2-1; TRBD1 matches 7 bases. The CDR3 is made up of 14 amino acids. CDR1 is SQVTM, CDR2 ANQGSEA, per germline. The V and J ends lost 3 bases and 4 bases, in that order; junction bases with no gene match: 6.

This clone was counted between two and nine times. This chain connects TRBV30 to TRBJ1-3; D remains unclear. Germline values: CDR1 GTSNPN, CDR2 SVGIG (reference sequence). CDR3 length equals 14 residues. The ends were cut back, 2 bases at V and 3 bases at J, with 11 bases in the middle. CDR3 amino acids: CAWSIPGFGNTIYF. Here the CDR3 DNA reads TGTGCCTGGAGTATACCGGGATTTGGAAACACCATATATTTT.

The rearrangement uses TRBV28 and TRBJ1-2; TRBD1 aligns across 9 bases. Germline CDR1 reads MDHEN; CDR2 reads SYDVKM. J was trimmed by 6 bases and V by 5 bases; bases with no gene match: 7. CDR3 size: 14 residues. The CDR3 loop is CASSPTRTGDGYTF. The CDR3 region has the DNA TGTGCCAGCAGTCCTACCCGGACAGGGGATGGCTACACCTTC.

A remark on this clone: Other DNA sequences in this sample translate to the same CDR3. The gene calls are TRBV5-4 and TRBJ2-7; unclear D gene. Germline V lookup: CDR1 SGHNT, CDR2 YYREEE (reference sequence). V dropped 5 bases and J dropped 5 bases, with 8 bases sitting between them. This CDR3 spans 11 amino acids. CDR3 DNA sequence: TGTGCCAGCAGTTCGACCCACGAGCAGTACTTC. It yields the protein CASSSTHEQYF.

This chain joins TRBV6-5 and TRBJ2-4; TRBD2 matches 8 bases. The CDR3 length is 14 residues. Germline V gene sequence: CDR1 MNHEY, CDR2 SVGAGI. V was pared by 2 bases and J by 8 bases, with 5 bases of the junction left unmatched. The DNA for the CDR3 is TGTGCCAGCAGTTACCTCCGGGAGGGGGACATTCAGTACTTC. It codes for CASSYLREGDIQYF.

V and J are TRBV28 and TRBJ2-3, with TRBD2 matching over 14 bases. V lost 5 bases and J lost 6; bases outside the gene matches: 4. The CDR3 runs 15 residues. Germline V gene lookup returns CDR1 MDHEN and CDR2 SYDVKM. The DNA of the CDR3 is TGTGCCAGCAGTGGGACTAGCGGGAGAGTCGATACGCAGTATTTT. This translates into CASSGTSGRVDTQYF.

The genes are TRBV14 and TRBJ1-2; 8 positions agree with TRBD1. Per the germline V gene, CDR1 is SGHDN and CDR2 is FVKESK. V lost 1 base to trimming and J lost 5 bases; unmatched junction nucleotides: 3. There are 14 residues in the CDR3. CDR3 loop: CASSQAGGVYGYTF. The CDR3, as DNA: TGTGCCAGCAGCCAAGCAGGGGGCGTATATGGCTACACCTTC.

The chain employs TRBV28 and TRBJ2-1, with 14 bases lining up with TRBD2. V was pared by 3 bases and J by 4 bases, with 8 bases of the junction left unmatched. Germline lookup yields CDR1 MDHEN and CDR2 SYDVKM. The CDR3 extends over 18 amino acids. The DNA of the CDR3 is TGTGCCAGCAGTTTGCCCGGGACTAGCGGGAGTAGATACAATGAGCAGTTCTTC. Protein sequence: CASSLPGTSGSRYNEQFF.

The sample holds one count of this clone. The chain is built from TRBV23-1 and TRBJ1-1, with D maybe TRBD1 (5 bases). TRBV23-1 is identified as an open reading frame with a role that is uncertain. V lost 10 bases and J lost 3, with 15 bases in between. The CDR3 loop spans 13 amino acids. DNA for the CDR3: TGCGCCAATAAGGGGCCGGGGGACACTGAAGCTTTCTTT. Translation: CANKGPGDTEAFF.

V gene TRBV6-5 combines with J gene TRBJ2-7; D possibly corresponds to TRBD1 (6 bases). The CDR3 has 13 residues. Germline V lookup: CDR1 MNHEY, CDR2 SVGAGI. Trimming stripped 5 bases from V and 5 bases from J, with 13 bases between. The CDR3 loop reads CASSASGAHEQYF. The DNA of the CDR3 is TGTGCCAGCAGTGCCTCAGGGGCCCACGAGCAGTACTTC.

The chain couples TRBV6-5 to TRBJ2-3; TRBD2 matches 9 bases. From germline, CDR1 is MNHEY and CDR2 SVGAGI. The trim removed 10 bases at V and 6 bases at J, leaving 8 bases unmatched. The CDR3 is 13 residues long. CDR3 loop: CATCSGRYDTQYF. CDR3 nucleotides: TGTGCCACCTGTAGCGGGAGATATGATACGCAGTATTTT.

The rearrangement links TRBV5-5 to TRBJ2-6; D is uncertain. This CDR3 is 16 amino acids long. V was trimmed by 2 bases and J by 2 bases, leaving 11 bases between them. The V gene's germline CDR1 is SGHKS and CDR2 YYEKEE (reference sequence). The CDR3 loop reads CASSFDATAGANVLTF. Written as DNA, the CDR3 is TGTGCCAGCAGCTTTGACGCGACGGCTGGGGCCAACGTCCTGACTTTC.